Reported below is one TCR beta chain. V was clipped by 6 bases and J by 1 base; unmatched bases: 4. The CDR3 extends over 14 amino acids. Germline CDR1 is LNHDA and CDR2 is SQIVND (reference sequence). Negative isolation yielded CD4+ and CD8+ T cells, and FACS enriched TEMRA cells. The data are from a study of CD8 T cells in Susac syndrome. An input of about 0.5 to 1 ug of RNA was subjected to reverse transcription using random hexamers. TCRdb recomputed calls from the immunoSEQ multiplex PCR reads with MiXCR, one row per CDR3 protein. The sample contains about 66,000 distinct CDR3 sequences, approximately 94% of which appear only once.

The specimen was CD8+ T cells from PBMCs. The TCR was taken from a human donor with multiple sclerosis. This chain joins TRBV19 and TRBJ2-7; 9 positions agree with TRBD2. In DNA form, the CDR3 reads TGTGCCAGTAGAGAGCGGGAGGCTTCCTACGAGCAGTACTTC. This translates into CASREREASYEQYF.